The rows below give T cell receptor beta chains drawn from one sample of a study of T-cell memory formation after mild COVID-19. TCRdb ran MiXCR on the 5' RACE reads and lists one entry per CDR3 protein. The sample includes about 290,000 distinct CDR3 sequences, roughly 15% of them seen just once. The sample was PBMCs or a T cell subset sorted from them (not recorded which). The receptors were gathered from a man aged 18 to 30 who had mild COVID-19 (a few samples of this study predate the infection). Cell type and time point are not known. The CDR3 runs from the conserved cysteine through the conserved F or W. The D gene is left open where the match is weak. Size is omitted from some rows. Given values are once, few, many or a class for expanded clones.

V gene: TRBV7-2; D gene: -; J gene: TRBJ1-1; clone size: few; CDR3 length: 16; CDR3 DNA: TGTGCCAGCAGCTTAGGGGGGACGGCGGGGAACACTGAAGCTTTCTTT; CDR3 protein: CASSLGGTAGNTEAFF
V gene: TRBV5-1; D gene: -; J gene: TRBJ2-7; clone size: -; CDR3 length: 15; CDR3 DNA: TGCGCCAGCAGCTTGTCAGGGACACTCGGGTACGAGCAGTACTTC; CDR3 protein: CASSLSGTLGYEQYF
V gene: TRBV6-2/TRBV6-3; D gene: -; J gene: TRBJ2-4; clone size: few; CDR3 length: 16; CDR3 DNA: TGTGCCAGCAGTTACATCGGTCGGGTCGGACAAAACATTCAGTACTTC; CDR3 protein: CASSYIGRVGQNIQYF
V gene: TRBV29-1; D gene: TRBD2; J gene: TRBJ2-3; clone size: many; CDR3 length: 13; CDR3 DNA: TGCAGCGTTGACCGGGGGGGCACAGATACGCAGTATTTT; CDR3 protein: CSVDRGGTDTQYF
V gene: TRBV7-2; D gene: -; J gene: TRBJ1-1; clone size: few; CDR3 length: 11; CDR3 DNA: TGTGCCAGCAGCTTTTACACTGAAGCTTTCTTT; CDR3 protein: CASSFYTEAFF
V gene: TRBV5-1; D gene: -; J gene: TRBJ2-1; clone size: few; CDR3 length: 11; CDR3 DNA: TGCGCCAGCAGCTTGATCAGTGAGCAGTTCTTC; CDR3 protein: CASSLISEQFF
V gene: TRBV2; D gene: TRBD1; J gene: TRBJ1-6; clone size: -; CDR3 length: 15; CDR3 DNA: TGTGCCAGCAGTGAAACAGGGGTTGGTAATTCACCCCTCCACTTT; CDR3 protein: CASSETGVGNSPLHF
V gene: TRBV20-1; D gene: TRBD2; J gene: TRBJ2-3; clone size: few; CDR3 length: 17; CDR3 DNA: TGCAGTGTTAAGACTAGCGGGAGCCCTCTAGGCACAGATACGCAGTATTTT; CDR3 protein: CSVKTSGSPLGTDTQYF
V gene: TRBV29-1; D gene: -; J gene: TRBJ2-5; clone size: few; CDR3 length: 12; CDR3 DNA: TGCAGCGTTAACAGAATCCAAGAGACCCAGTACTTC; CDR3 protein: CSVNRIQETQYF
V gene: TRBV5-1; D gene: -; J gene: TRBJ1-1; clone size: -; CDR3 length: 17; CDR3 DNA: TGCGCCAGCAGCTTGGATCGTGCGAGGACCCCTAAGACTGAAGCTTTCTTT; CDR3 protein: CASSLDRARTPKTEAFF
V gene: TRBV12-3/TRBV12-4; D gene: TRBD1; J gene: TRBJ1-5; clone size: many; CDR3 length: 14; CDR3 DNA: TGTGCCAGCAGAAGAACAGGGGGCAGTCAGCCCCAGCATTTT; CDR3 protein: CASRRTGGSQPQHF
V gene: TRBV12-3/TRBV12-4; D gene: -; J gene: TRBJ1-5; clone size: -; CDR3 length: 15; CDR3 DNA: TGTGCCAGCAGTTTGTTTGCGGGGGTTGGTCAGCCCCAGCATTTT; CDR3 protein: CASSLFAGVGQPQHF
V gene: TRBV7-2; D gene: -; J gene: TRBJ2-1; clone size: few; CDR3 length: 13; CDR3 DNA: TGTGCCAGCAGCTTCACGACTAGCAATGAGCAGTTCTTC; CDR3 protein: CASSFTTSNEQFF
V gene: TRBV6-5; D gene: -; J gene: TRBJ1-6; clone size: -; CDR3 length: 15; CDR3 DNA: TGTGCCAGCACCGACGGGTACAGGGTGGGTTCACCCCTCCACTTT; CDR3 protein: CASTDGYRVGSPLHF
V gene: TRBV12-3/TRBV12-4; D gene: TRBD1; J gene: TRBJ1-1; clone size: few; CDR3 length: 13; CDR3 DNA: TGTGCCAGCAGTTTGACAGGGGGCTTTGAAGCTTTCTTT; CDR3 protein: CASSLTGGFEAFF
V gene: TRBV11-2; D gene: -; J gene: TRBJ1-6; clone size: few; CDR3 length: 16; CDR3 DNA: TGTGCCAGCAGCTTCGGGTGGGCACGCTATAATTCACCCCTCCACTTT; CDR3 protein: CASSFGWARYNSPLHF
V gene: TRBV29-1; D gene: TRBD1; J gene: TRBJ2-1; clone size: -; CDR3 length: 15; CDR3 DNA: TGCAGCGTTGTGGGGGGACAGGGAAAATACAATGAGCAGTTCTTC; CDR3 protein: CSVVGGQGKYNEQFF
V gene: TRBV4-3; D gene: TRBD2; J gene: TRBJ2-3; clone size: few; CDR3 length: 21; CDR3 DNA: TGCGCCAGCAGCCGCCGCGCCTTTCGGGGGGAAACCCTTCTCCGTCCAGATACGCAGTATTTT; CDR3 protein: CASSRRAFRGETLLRPDTQYF
V gene: TRBV27; D gene: -; J gene: TRBJ1-5; clone size: -; CDR3 length: 14; CDR3 DNA: TGTGCCAGCAGTCAACAGGGTGGAACTCAGCCCCAGCATTTT; CDR3 protein: CASSQQGGTQPQHF
V gene: TRBV14; D gene: -; J gene: TRBJ1-5; clone size: few; CDR3 length: 16; CDR3 DNA: TGTGCCAGCAGCCAAGATCCCCCAGGGAGGGATCAGCCCCAGCATTTT; CDR3 protein: CASSQDPPGRDQPQHF
V gene: TRBV5-5; D gene: -; J gene: TRBJ2-1; clone size: few; CDR3 length: 14; CDR3 DNA: TGTGCCAGCAGCAGGACGGGAACCTACAATGAGCAGTTCTTC; CDR3 protein: CASSRTGTYNEQFF
V gene: TRBV7-8; D gene: -; J gene: TRBJ2-3; clone size: -; CDR3 length: 14; CDR3 DNA: TGTGCCAGCAGCTGGACAGGAGGGTCGGATACGCAGTATTTT; CDR3 protein: CASSWTGGSDTQYF
V gene: TRBV10-3; D gene: -; J gene: TRBJ2-7; clone size: -; CDR3 length: 13; CDR3 DNA: TGTGCCATCAGTGGGGATGTCTCCTACGAGCAGTACTTC; CDR3 protein: CAISGDVSYEQYF
V gene: TRBV20-1; D gene: TRBD1; J gene: TRBJ1-5; clone size: few; CDR3 length: 16; CDR3 DNA: TGCAGTGCAACAGGGACAGAGCAATATAGCAATCAGCCCCAGCATTTT; CDR3 protein: CSATGTEQYSNQPQHF
V gene: TRBV29-1; D gene: -; J gene: TRBJ1-5; clone size: -; CDR3 length: 11; CDR3 DNA: TGCAGCGTTGGGCGGGATCAGCCCCAGCATTTT; CDR3 protein: CSVGRDQPQHF
V gene: TRBV4-3; D gene: TRBD2; J gene: TRBJ2-1; clone size: -; CDR3 length: 18; CDR3 DNA: TGCGCCAGCAGCCAAGTTCTAGCGGGGGACCCACGCGGCAATGAGCAGTTCTTC; CDR3 protein: CASSQVLAGDPRGNEQFF
V gene: TRBV10-3; D gene: -; J gene: TRBJ1-6; clone size: few; CDR3 length: 13; CDR3 DNA: TGTGCCATCAGGGAGAGCGGGGATTCACCCCTCCACTTT; CDR3 protein: CAIRESGDSPLHF
V gene: TRBV15; D gene: -; J gene: TRBJ1-2; clone size: -; CDR3 length: 13; CDR3 DNA: TGTGCCACCAGCAGAACTCTGAGCGATGGCTACACCTTC; CDR3 protein: CATSRTLSDGYTF
V gene: TRBV19; D gene: TRBD1; J gene: TRBJ1-3; clone size: few; CDR3 length: 16; CDR3 DNA: TGTGCCAGCCGGGACAGACTACGATCCTCTGGAAACACCATATATTTT; CDR3 protein: CASRDRLRSSGNTIYF
V gene: TRBV2; D gene: -; J gene: TRBJ2-3; clone size: -; CDR3 length: 16; CDR3 DNA: TGTGCCAGCAGGTACACAGAGGATCTTAGCACAGATACGCAGTATTTT; CDR3 protein: CASRYTEDLSTDTQYF
V gene: TRBV7-2; D gene: TRBD2; J gene: TRBJ2-5; clone size: few; CDR3 length: 14; CDR3 DNA: TGTGCCAGCAGCCAAGGGAGGGGCGGAGAGACCCAGTACTTC; CDR3 protein: CASSQGRGGETQYF
V gene: TRBV14; D gene: TRBD2; J gene: TRBJ2-1; clone size: -; CDR3 length: 14; CDR3 DNA: TGTGCCAGCAGCCAACTAGCGGGGGGCAGTGAGCAGTTCTTC; CDR3 protein: CASSQLAGGSEQFF
V gene: TRBV7-2; D gene: -; J gene: TRBJ1-2; clone size: -; CDR3 length: 15; CDR3 DNA: TGTGCCAGCAGCTTAGACACAGGTTCAAACTATGGCTACACCTTC; CDR3 protein: CASSLDTGSNYGYTF
V gene: TRBV9; D gene: -; J gene: TRBJ2-3; clone size: many; CDR3 length: 13; CDR3 DNA: TGTGCCAGCAGTGGGGGGAGCACAGATACGCAGTATTTT; CDR3 protein: CASSGGSTDTQYF
V gene: TRBV10-3; D gene: -; J gene: TRBJ2-7; clone size: many; CDR3 length: 13; CDR3 DNA: TGTGCCATCAGTGTCGGACCTACCTACGAGCAGTACTTC; CDR3 protein: CAISVGPTYEQYF
V gene: TRBV10-3; D gene: -; J gene: TRBJ2-1; clone size: -; CDR3 length: 16; CDR3 DNA: TGTGCCATCAGTGAGGTCCGGACAGCTTCCTACAATGAGCAGTTCTTC; CDR3 protein: CAISEVRTASYNEQFF
V gene: TRBV6-2/TRBV6-3; D gene: -; J gene: TRBJ1-1; clone size: few; CDR3 length: 14; CDR3 DNA: TGTGCCAGCGCCTACAGGGAGTTGAACACTGAAGCTTTCTTT; CDR3 protein: CASAYRELNTEAFF
V gene: TRBV7-2; D gene: TRBD1; J gene: TRBJ1-5; clone size: -; CDR3 length: 15; CDR3 DNA: TGTGCCAGCAGCACCAGGGGGCCGGGTAATCAGCCCCAGCATTTT; CDR3 protein: CASSTRGPGNQPQHF
V gene: TRBV19; D gene: TRBD1; J gene: TRBJ2-7; clone size: -; CDR3 length: 12; CDR3 DNA: TGTGCCAGTCGACAGGGGGACAACGAGCAGTACTTC; CDR3 protein: CASRQGDNEQYF
V gene: TRBV11-2; D gene: -; J gene: TRBJ1-1; clone size: -; CDR3 length: 14; CDR3 DNA: TGTGCCAGCAGCTTAGATCAAGTCTACACTGAAGCTTTCTTT; CDR3 protein: CASSLDQVYTEAFF
V gene: TRBV5-6; D gene: TRBD1; J gene: TRBJ2-7; clone size: -; CDR3 length: 16; CDR3 DNA: TGTGCCAGCAGCGGGCCGGACAGGGGGCATCTAAACGAGCAGTACTTC; CDR3 protein: CASSGPDRGHLNEQYF